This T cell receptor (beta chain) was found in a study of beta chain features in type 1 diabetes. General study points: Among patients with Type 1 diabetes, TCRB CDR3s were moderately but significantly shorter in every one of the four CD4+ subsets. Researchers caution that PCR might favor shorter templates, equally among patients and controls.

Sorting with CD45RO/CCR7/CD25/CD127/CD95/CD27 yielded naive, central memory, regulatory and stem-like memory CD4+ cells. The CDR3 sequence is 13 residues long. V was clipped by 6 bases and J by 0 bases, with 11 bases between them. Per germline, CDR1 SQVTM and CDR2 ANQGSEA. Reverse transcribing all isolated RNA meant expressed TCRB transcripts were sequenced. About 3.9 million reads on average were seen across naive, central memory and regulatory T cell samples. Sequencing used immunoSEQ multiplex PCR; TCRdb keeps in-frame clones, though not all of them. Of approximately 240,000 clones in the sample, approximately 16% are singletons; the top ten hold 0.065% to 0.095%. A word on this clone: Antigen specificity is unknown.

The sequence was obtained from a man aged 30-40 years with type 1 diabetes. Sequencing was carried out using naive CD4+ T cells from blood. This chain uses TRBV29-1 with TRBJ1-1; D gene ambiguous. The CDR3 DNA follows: TGCAGCGTCTACTGGGGATTGAACACTGAAGCTTTCTTT. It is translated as CSVYWGLNTEAFF.